The clone carrying this T cell receptor (beta chain) was observed many times. The target antigen is unknown. The CDR3 length is 15 residues. Germline values: CDR1 SGHKS, CDR2 YYEKEE (reference sequence). Between the trimmed V and J ends, which lost 1 base and 1 base, there was a span of 12 bases. These data belong to a study of spatial heterogeneity in lung cancer. As for the study in general: The authors sequenced available follow-up PBMC samples, taken a median of approximately 2 years after resection.

TCRdb reanalysed the 5' RACE reads using MiXCR and keeps one entry per CDR3 protein. The sample yields more than 25,000 distinct CDR3 sequences, about 5.2% seen once. Whole-study findings and limits: Expanded tumor TCRs that were ubiquitous appeared in blood more at resection than follow-up.

Regarding time point: blood at routine non-recurrence follow-up after resection. From tumor, nontumor lung or frozen PBMC, whole RNA was taken unsorted for sequencing. The V call is TRBV5-5, the J call TRBJ2-7; D might be TRBD2 (6 bases). Sequenced material: PBMCs, taken at follow-up. The source of this sequence is a female donor with early-stage non-small cell lung cancer. The CDR3 region is CASSLISGGSYEQYF. CDR3 in DNA: TGTGCCAGCAGCTTGATTTCCGGGGGATCCTACGAGCAGTACTTC. The variable domain in full, with the rest retrieved from reference TRBV5-5 and TRBJ2-7, is DAGVTQSPTHLIKTRGQQVTLRCSPISGHKSVSWYQQVLGQGPQFIFQYYEKEERGRGNFPDRFSARQFPNYSSELNVNALLLGDSALYLCASSLISGGSYEQYFGPGTRLTVT.